Detailed here is one TCR beta chain. The record originates from a study of control samples from healthy donors and cancer patients. The junction had 2 bases not matched to a gene; V was cut back by 5 bases and J by 6 bases. CDR1 and CDR2 (germline): SGHDT, YYEEEE. This CDR3 comprises 12 residues. TCRdb keeps only in-frame clones here, not all; method: immunoSEQ multiplex PCR. This table holds approximately 170,000 clones, roughly 89% found once. V gene TRBV5-6 combines with J gene TRBJ2-7, with 10 bases that match TRBD1. The source is a woman in her 30s in good health. The material sequenced was blood. CDR3 loop: CASRGTGVEQYF. The DNA of the CDR3 is TGTGCCAGCAGGGGGACAGGGGTCGAGCAGTACTTC.